Shown below are 27 T cell receptor beta chains from a single sample sequenced in a study of Graves' ophthalmopathy and Graves' hyperthyroidism (dated by TCRdb to the late 2010s). Sequenced on an Illumina HiSeq 2000. For repertoire sequencing, the TCR beta CDR3 regions were amplified from RNA transcripts. The first round was an RT-PCR using HTBI primers with the Qiagen OneStep RT-PCR kit, and this first round was followed by a second-round multiplex PCR, then size selection and purification. TCRdb's own reprocessing of the public reads used fastp at Q25 and MiXCR and kept productive beta chains. A single entry per CDR3 protein holds the most common genes and DNA from its merged rows. This sample lists about 400,000 distinct CDR3 sequences; roughly 18% were detected once. Around 1.5% of the sample is taken by the ten largest. Sequenced: peripheral blood. Source of these receptors: a young woman with Graves' ophthalmopathy. Donor details come from another sample of the same person, matched by shared clones.

This clonotype occurred once. The chain joins TRBV6-1 to TRBJ1-5, with no clear D. The CDR3 consists of 12 residues. V lost 0 bases, J lost 5 bases, and 2 bases lay in between. Germline CDR1 reads MNHNS; CDR2 reads SASEGT. The CDR3 protein is CASSEADQPQHF. CDR3 DNA: TGTGCCAGCAGTGAAGCTGATCAGCCCCAGCATTTT.

The chain couples TRBV5-1 to TRBJ2-2; no clear D gene. V was shortened by 1 base and J by 0 bases, with 7 bases between the two germline ends. The CDR3 is 15 residues long. Per the germline V gene, CDR1 is SGHRS and CDR2 is YFSETQ. This CDR3 is CASSLWQPNTGELFF. The CDR3 DNA follows: TGCGCCAGCAGCTTGTGGCAGCCGAACACCGGGGAGCTGTTTTTT.

This clonotype was counted once. The chain links TRBV19 to TRBJ1-2; 7 bases are shared with TRBD1. This CDR3 region has 13 residues. The germline V gene has CDR1 LNHDA and CDR2 SQIVND (reference sequence). After removal of 10 bases from V and 2 bases from J, the junction contained 7 bases not matched to a gene. CDR3 region: CANQGGANYGYTF. The CDR3 region has the DNA TGTGCCAACCAGGGGGGAGCAAACTATGGCTACACCTTC.

The chain has TRBV20-1 and TRBJ2-2; weak D call: TRBD1 (5 bases). The CDR3 totals 12 residues. Germline V gene sequence: CDR1 DFQATT, CDR2 SNEGSKA (reference sequence). Trimming cost V 7 bases and J 7 bases, with 13 bases left between them. The CDR3 DNA follows: TGCAGTGGGGCAGGGCAGAACGGGGAGCTGTTTTTT. Residues: CSGAGQNGELFF.

This CDR3 reads CASTRASPANYGYTF. In nucleotides, the CDR3 is TGTGCCAGCACCCGGGCCTCCCCAGCTAACTATGGCTACACCTTC. V is TRBV9 and J is TRBJ1-2; no clear D. The germline gives CDR1 SGDLS, CDR2 YYNGEE. This CDR3 has 15 residues. V lost 6 bases and J lost 0, with 15 bases in between. The full variable domain, in which reference TRBV9 and TRBJ1-2 provide the parts outside the CDR3, is DSGVTQTPKHLITATGQRVTLRCSPRSGDLSVYWYQQSLDQGLQFLIQYYNGEERAKGNILERFSAQQFPDLHSELNLSSLELGDSALYFCASTRASPANYGYTFGSGTRLTVV.

This clonotype showed up many times. The DNA of the CDR3 is TGTGCCAGCACCGACCTCCGGGACAGGGGAAACATTCAGTACTTC. This sequence encodes CASTDLRDRGNIQYF. The genes are TRBV12-3 or TRBV12-4 and TRBJ2-4; 10 nucleotides line up with TRBD1. The CDR3 has 15 residues. V lost 7 bases to trimming and J lost 6 bases; unmatched junction nucleotides: 9.

This clonotype was counted ten times or more. V gene TRBV19 combines with J gene TRBJ1-1; no clear D. This CDR3 spans 13 amino acids. Trimming shortened V by 7 bases and J by 4 bases, and 13 bases separated the two germline ends. The V gene's germline CDR1 is LNHDA and CDR2 SQIVND (reference sequence). Written as DNA, the CDR3 is TGTGCCAGTACGCCATGGGGAGGCACTGAAGCTTTCTTT. Translating gives CASTPWGGTEAFF.

The chain links TRBV28 to TRBJ2-7, with 7 bases that match TRBD1. The V and J ends lost 6 bases and 3 bases, in that order; junction bases with no gene match: 14. The germline V gene encodes CDR1 MDHEN and CDR2 SYDVKM. The length of the CDR3 is 16 residues. CDR3 sequence: CASRTIWTGGDYEQYF. In nucleotides, the CDR3 is TGTGCCAGCAGGACGATTTGGACAGGCGGAGACTACGAGCAGTACTTC.

This clonotype was seen repeatedly, ten times or more. The chain has TRBV7-8 and TRBJ2-2; D is undetermined. Between the trimmed V and J ends, which lost 0 bases and 10 bases, there was a span of 6 bases. Germline V gene lookup returns CDR1 SGHVS and CDR2 FQNEAQ. The CDR3 length is 12 residues. The chain's CDR3 is CASSLAALELFF. In DNA form, the CDR3 reads TGTGCCAGCAGCTTAGCCGCTTTGGAGCTGTTTTTT.

The chain has TRBV7-2 and TRBJ2-2, with TRBD2 matching 8 bases. The CDR3 consists of 13 residues. J gave up 9 bases and V 5 bases, and 5 bases lay outside the gene matches. Germline V gene sequence: CDR1 SGHTA, CDR2 FQGNSA. CDR3 sequence (DNA): TGTGCCAGCAGCAATAGCGGGATTAGGGAGCTGTTTTTT. Residues: CASSNSGIRELFF.

This clonotype was counted ten times or more. The V call is TRBV19, the J call TRBJ1-5, with TRBD1 matching over 11 bases. Germline V CDR1 and CDR2: LNHDA, SQIVND (reference sequence). The CDR3 sequence is 15 residues long. J was trimmed by 3 bases and V by 8 bases; bases with no gene match: 6. This chain's CDR3 is CASFEGQGDNQPQHF. CDR3 DNA: TGTGCCAGTTTTGAGGGACAGGGGGACAATCAGCCCCAGCATTTT.

At least ten counts were recorded for this clonotype. The genes are TRBV20-1 and TRBJ2-2, with D possibly being TRBD1 or TRBD2 (6 bases each). The CDR3 sequence is 15 residues long. Trimming shortened V by 4 bases and J by 1 base, and 13 bases separated the two germline ends. The germline V gene encodes CDR1 DFQATT and CDR2 SNEGSKA (reference sequence). This CDR3 is CSATGEAKNTGELFF. The CDR3 DNA is TGCAGTGCTACAGGGGAGGCGAAGAACACCGGGGAGCTGTTTTTT.

The chain employs TRBV20-1 and TRBJ1-2, with D tentatively TRBD1 (5 bases). The germline V and J ends were trimmed by 1 base and 0 bases, with 15 bases remaining between them. The CDR3 extends over 16 amino acids. The V gene's germline CDR1 is DFQATT and CDR2 SNEGSKA (reference sequence). CDR3 DNA sequence: TGCAGTGCTAGAGGAGGGGATTTAACAGCTAACTATGGCTACACCTTC. Protein sequence: CSARGGDLTANYGYTF.

This clonotype was observed a handful of times. The chain links TRBV4-1 to TRBJ2-4; 9 nucleotides line up with TRBD2. The CDR3 is 18 residues long. Trimming at V came to 3 bases and at J to 0 bases, leaving 9 bases not matched to a gene. CDR1 is MGHRA, CDR2 YSYEKL, per germline. This CDR3 is CASSQYEGAGGAKNIQYF. The DNA for the CDR3 is TGCGCCAGCAGCCAGTATGAGGGAGCGGGGGGAGCCAAAAACATTCAGTACTTC.

The sample holds many counts of this clonotype. In nucleotides, the CDR3 is TGTGCCAGCAGCCCCAGGACAGGGGGTCAGCCCCAGCATTTT. This encodes CASSPRTGGQPQHF. V is TRBV7-8 and J is TRBJ1-5, with 10 bases aligning to TRBD1. V lost 5 bases, J lost 6 bases, and 4 bases stayed unmatched. CDR3 length equals 14 residues. Looked up from germline, CDR1 is SGHVS and CDR2 is FQNEAQ.

This clonotype has just a few counts. V usage is TRBV7-2 and J usage is TRBJ2-1; D unclear. V dropped 6 bases and J dropped 2 bases, with 8 bases sitting between them. The CDR3 runs to 13 residues. Germline CDR1 is SGHTA and CDR2 is FQGNSA. The CDR3: CASRTRTYNEQFF. The CDR3 bases are TGTGCCAGCAGAACTCGGACCTACAATGAGCAGTTCTTC.

This clonotype was recorded many times. The V call is TRBV20-1, the J call TRBJ2-7; TRBD1 is a possible D gene (5 bases). The CDR3 has 13 amino acids. Per the germline V gene, CDR1 is DFQATT and CDR2 is SNEGSKA (reference sequence). V shed 5 bases and J shed 5 bases, with 16 bases lying between them. Here the CDR3 reads CSAYSGQGHEQYF. The CDR3 nucleotides read TGCAGTGCTTACTCCGGGCAGGGCCACGAGCAGTACTTC.

The rearrangement uses TRBV29-1 and TRBJ1-2, with TRBD1 as a possible D gene (5 bases). Trimming removed 0 bases from V and 7 bases from J, with 18 bases in between. This CDR3 is built from 15 residues. Germline V gene sequence: CDR1 SQVTM, CDR2 ANQGSEA. Here the CDR3 reads CSVEDFGGRQIGYTF. The CDR3 region has the DNA TGCAGCGTTGAAGATTTTGGCGGAAGACAGATTGGCTACACCTTC. Looking up the rest from reference TRBV29-1 and TRBJ1-2 gives the full variable domain: SAVISQKPSRDICQRGTSLTIQCQVDSQVTMMFWYRQQPGQSLTLIATANQGSEATYESGFVIDKFPISRPNLTFSTLTVSNMSPEDSSIYLCSVEDFGGRQIGYTFGSGTRLTVV.

The chain joins TRBV11-3 to TRBJ2-5, with TRBD2 matching 8 bases. V trimming: 4 bases; J trimming: 5 bases; junction bases outside the gene matches: 9. Germline-derived CDR1 and CDR2 are SGHNT and YENEEA. This CDR3 has 15 residues. CDR3 in amino acids: CASSSGGLVGETQYF. CDR3 nucleotides: TGTGCCAGCAGCTCCGGGGGACTAGTGGGGGAGACCCAGTACTTC.

In regard to this clonotype: An end of the junction differs from the germline gene, which may be a read error. The CDR3 region has the DNA TGCAGTGCTAGAGATGGGGGCGGGCCTGAATCTTTCTTT. This encodes CSARDGGGPESFF. The V call is TRBV20-1, the J call TRBJ1-1, with D maybe TRBD1 (6 bases). Germline V gives CDR1 DFQATT, CDR2 SNEGSKA (reference sequence). The CDR3 consists of 13 residues.

This clonotype was seen repeatedly, ten times or more. The rearrangement uses TRBV12-3 or TRBV12-4 and TRBJ2-7, with D possibly called TRBD1 or TRBD2 (5 bases each). The V end lost 5 bases, the J end lost 5 bases, and 10 bases lay between the germline ends. CDR3 length: 12 amino acids. CDR3 residues: CASSLRGDEQYF. The CDR3 DNA follows: TGTGCCAGCAGTCTGAGGGGAGACGAGCAGTACTTC.

In this sample, this clonotype turned up many times. The rearrangement joins TRBV27 to TRBJ1-1, with unresolved D. V was clipped by 4 bases and J by 0 bases, with 6 bases between them. CDR3 size: 13 residues. Germline CDR1 reads MNHEY; CDR2 reads SMNVEV (reference sequence). The CDR3 coding sequence is TGTGCCAGCAGTTCCGAGTTGAACACTGAAGCTTTCTTT. Its translation is CASSSELNTEAFF.

This clonotype has a count of ten or more. The gene calls are TRBV6-2 or TRBV6-3 and TRBJ1-2, with unresolved D. The CDR3 is made up of 13 amino acids. Trimming removed 7 bases at V and 1 base at J, with 10 bases between. Germline V gene lookup returns CDR1 MNHEY and CDR2 SVGEGT. CDR3 in amino acids: CASKGRNNYGYTF. In DNA form, the CDR3 reads TGTGCCAGCAAGGGCAGAAATAACTATGGCTACACCTTC.

This clonotype appeared many times. The chain joins TRBV11-2 to TRBJ2-7; 9 bases agree with TRBD2. This CDR3 spans 16 amino acids. V shed 2 bases, J shed 0 bases, and the junction held 5 bases outside the gene matches. Germline assignment: CDR1 SGHAT and CDR2 FQNNGV. The CDR3 nucleotides are TGTGCCAGCAGCTTAACTAGCGGGTTAAGCTCCTACGAGCAGTACTTC. Translation gives CASSLTSGLSSYEQYF.

This clonotype was recorded many times. The chain employs TRBV6-5 and TRBJ2-2; D is unclear. CDR1 and CDR2 from the germline V gene are MNHEY and SVGAGI. V was clipped by 2 bases and J by 5 bases, with 18 bases between them. The CDR3 length is 17 residues. The CDR3: CASSYGGKVGRTGELFF. DNA of the CDR3: TGTGCCAGCAGTTACGGTGGAAAAGTAGGAAGGACCGGGGAGCTGTTTTTT.

This clonotype was counted ten times or more. The chain links TRBV9 to TRBJ1-1, with D possibly matching TRBD1 (5 bases). V lost 3 bases, J lost 5 bases, and 11 bases lay in between. Looked up from germline, CDR1 is SGDLS and CDR2 is YYNGEE. The CDR3 is 13 residues long. The CDR3 is CASSGGGGTEAFF. CDR3 in DNA: TGTGCCAGCAGCGGTGGGGGGGGGACTGAAGCTTTCTTT.

This clonotype was counted ten times or more. The rearrangement uses TRBV7-9 and TRBJ2-7; weak D call: TRBD1 (5 bases). Looked up from germline, CDR1 is SEHNR and CDR2 is FQNEAQ (reference sequence). V gave up 0 bases and J gave up 1 base, with 10 bases separating them. The CDR3 is 15 residues long. The CDR3 here is CASSLAAGNSYEQYF. The CDR3 DNA follows: TGTGCCAGCAGCTTAGCGGCAGGGAATTCCTACGAGCAGTACTTC.